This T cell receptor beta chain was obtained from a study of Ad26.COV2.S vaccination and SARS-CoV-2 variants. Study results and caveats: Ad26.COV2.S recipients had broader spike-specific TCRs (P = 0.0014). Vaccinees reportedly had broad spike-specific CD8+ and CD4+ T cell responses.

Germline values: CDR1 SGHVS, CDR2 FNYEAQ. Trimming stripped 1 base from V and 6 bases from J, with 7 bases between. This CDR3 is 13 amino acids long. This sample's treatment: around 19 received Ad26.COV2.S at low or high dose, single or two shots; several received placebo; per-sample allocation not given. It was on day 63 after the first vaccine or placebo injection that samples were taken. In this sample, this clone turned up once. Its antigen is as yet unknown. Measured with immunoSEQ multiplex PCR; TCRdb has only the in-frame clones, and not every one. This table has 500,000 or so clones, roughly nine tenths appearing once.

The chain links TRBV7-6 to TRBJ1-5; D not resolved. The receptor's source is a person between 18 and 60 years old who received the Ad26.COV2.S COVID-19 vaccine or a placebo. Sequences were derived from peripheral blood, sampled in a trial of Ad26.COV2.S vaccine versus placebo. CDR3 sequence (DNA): TGTGCCAGCAGCTTAGGAGTAGGTCAGCCCCAGCATTTT. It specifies CASSLGVGQPQHF.